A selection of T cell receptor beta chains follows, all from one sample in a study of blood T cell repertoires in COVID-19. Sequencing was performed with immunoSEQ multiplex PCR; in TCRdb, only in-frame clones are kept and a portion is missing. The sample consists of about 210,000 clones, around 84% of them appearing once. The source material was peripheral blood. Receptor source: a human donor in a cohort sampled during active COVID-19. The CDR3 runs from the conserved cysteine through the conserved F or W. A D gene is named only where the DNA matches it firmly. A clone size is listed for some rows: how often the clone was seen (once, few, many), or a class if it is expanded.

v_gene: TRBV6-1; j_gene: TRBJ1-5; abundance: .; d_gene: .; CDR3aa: CASSEREGRQPQHF; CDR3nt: TGTGCCAGCAGTGAACGGGAAGGCCGTCAGCCCCAGCATTTT
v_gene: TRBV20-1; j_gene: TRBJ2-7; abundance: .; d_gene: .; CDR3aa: CSASMRGSYEQYF; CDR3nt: TGCAGTGCTAGTATGCGGGGAAGCTACGAGCAGTACTTC
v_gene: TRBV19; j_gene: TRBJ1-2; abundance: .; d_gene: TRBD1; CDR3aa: CASSTGQGGYGYTF; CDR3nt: TGTGCCAGTAGTACGGGACAGGGAGGATATGGCTACACCTTC
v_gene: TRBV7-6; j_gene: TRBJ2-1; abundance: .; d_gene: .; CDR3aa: CASSLVVGGFQAEQFF; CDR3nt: TGTGCCAGCAGCTTAGTTGTGGGGGGATTTCAGGCTGAGCAGTTCTTC
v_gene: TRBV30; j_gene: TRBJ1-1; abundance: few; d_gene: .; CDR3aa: CAWSLERANTEAFF; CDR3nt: TGTGCCTGGAGTCTTGAGAGGGCGAACACTGAAGCTTTCTTT
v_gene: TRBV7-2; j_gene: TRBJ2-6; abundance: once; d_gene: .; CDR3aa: CASSLASGDSGANVLTF; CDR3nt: TGTGCCAGCAGCTTAGCCTCAGGGGACTCTGGGGCCAACGTCCTGACTTTC
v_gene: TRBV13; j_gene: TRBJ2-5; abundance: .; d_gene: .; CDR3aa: CASSLVLAETQYF; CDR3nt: TGTGCCAGCAGCTTAGTCCTAGCGGAGACCCAGTACTTC
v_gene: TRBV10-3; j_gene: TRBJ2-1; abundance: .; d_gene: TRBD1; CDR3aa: CAITSGQGRNEQFF; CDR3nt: TGTGCCATCACCTCGGGACAGGGGCGCAATGAGCAGTTCTTC
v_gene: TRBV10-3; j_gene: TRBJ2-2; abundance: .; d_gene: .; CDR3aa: CAISEGEGGTGELFF; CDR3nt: TGTGCCATCAGTGAGGGGGAAGGAGGCACCGGGGAGCTGTTTTTT
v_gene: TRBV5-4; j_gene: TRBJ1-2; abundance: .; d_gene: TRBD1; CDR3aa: CASSWTPGQGKGYTF; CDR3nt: TGTGCCAGCAGCTGGACACCGGGACAGGGAAAGGGCTACACCTTC
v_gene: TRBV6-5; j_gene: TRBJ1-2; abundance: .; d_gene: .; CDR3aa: CASSLNSGREDGYTF; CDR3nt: TGTGCCAGCAGTCTTAATTCCGGGAGAGAAGATGGCTACACCTTC
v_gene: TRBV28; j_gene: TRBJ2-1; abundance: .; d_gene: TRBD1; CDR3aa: CASSSPGQGARNEQFF; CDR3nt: TGTGCCAGCAGTTCCCCGGGACAGGGGGCTAGAAATGAGCAGTTCTTC
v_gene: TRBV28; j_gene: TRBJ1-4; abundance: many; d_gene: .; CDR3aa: CASSYLQVPNEKLFF; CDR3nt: TGTGCCAGCAGTTATCTACAGGTCCCAAATGAAAAACTGTTTTTT
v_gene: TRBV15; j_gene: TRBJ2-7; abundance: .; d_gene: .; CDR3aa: CATSPSMSSGRREQYF; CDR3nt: TGTGCCACCAGCCCATCGATGAGTAGCGGTAGACGGGAGCAGTACTTC
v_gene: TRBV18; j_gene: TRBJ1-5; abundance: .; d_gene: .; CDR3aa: CASSPAQGVNQPQHF; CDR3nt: TGTGCCAGCTCACCAGCGCAGGGCGTCAATCAGCCCCAGCATTTT
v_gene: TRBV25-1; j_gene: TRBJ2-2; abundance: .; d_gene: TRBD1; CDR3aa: CASGRQGANTGELFF; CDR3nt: TGTGCCAGCGGTAGACAGGGGGCAAACACCGGGGAGCTGTTTTTT
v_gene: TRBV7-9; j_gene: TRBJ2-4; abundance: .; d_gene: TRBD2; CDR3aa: CASSLLAGGNIQYF; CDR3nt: TGTGCCAGCAGCTTATTAGCGGGAGGAAACATTCAGTACTTC
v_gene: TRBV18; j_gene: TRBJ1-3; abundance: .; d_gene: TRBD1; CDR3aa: CASSPSPGQGNTIYF; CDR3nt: TGTGCCAGCTCACCTTCCCCGGGACAGGGAAACACCATATATTTT
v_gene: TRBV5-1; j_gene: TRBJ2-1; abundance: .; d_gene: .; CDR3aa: CASSDGTLNEQFF; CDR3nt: TGCGCCAGCAGCGACGGGACTCTCAATGAGCAGTTCTTC
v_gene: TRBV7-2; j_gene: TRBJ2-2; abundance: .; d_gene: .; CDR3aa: CASTLMGLAIGELFF; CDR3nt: TGTGCCAGCACCTTGATGGGGCTGGCGATCGGGGAGCTGTTTTTT
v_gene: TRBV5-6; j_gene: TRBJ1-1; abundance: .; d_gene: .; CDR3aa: CASSTGLFIRLNTEAFF; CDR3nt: TGTGCCAGCAGCACGGGACTCTTCATTAGGTTGAACACTGAAGCTTTCTTT
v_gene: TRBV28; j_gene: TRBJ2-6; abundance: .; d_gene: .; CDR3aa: CATGVGANVLTF; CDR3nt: TGTGCCACAGGGGTCGGGGCCAACGTCCTGACTTTC
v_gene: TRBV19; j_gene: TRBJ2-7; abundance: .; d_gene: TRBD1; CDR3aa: CASSKPGTVGAYEQYF; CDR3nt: TGTGCCAGTAGTAAACCTGGGACAGTGGGAGCCTACGAGCAGTACTTC
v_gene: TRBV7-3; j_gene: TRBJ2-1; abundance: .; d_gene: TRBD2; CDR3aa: CASSATGLVGDEQFF; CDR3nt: TGTGCCAGCAGCGCCACGGGACTAGTCGGAGATGAGCAGTTCTTC
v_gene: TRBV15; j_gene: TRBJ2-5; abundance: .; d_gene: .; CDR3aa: CATSRDRQGETQYF; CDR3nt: TGTGCCACCAGCAGAGATCGGCAGGGGGAGACCCAGTACTTC
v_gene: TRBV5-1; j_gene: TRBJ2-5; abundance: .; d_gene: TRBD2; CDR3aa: CASRDGRVETQYF; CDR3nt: TGCGCCAGCAGGGACGGGAGGGTGGAGACCCAGTACTTC
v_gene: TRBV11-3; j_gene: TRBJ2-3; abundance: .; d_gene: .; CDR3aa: CASSLGVSPRDTQYF; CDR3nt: TGTGCCAGCAGCTTAGGGGTTTCCCCTAGGGATACGCAGTATTTT
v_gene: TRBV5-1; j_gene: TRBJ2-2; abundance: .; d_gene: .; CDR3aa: CASKGVDTGELFF; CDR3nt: TGCGCCAGCAAGGGGGTAGACACCGGGGAGCTGTTTTTT
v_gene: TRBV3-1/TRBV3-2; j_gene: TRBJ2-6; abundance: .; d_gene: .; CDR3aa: CASSRSSGANVLTF; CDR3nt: TGTGCCAGCAGCCGCAGCTCTGGGGCCAACGTCCTGACTTTC
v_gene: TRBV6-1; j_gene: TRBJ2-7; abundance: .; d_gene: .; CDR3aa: CASSESYEQYF; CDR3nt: TGTGCCAGCAGTGAGTCTTACGAGCAGTACTTC
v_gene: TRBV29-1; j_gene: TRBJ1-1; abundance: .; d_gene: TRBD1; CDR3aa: CSLRTGGMNTEAFF; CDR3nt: TGCAGCCTCCGGACAGGGGGGATGAACACTGAAGCTTTCTTT
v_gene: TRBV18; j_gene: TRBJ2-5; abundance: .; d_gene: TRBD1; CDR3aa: CASSHGTGAETQYF; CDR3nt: TGTGCCAGCTCACACGGGACAGGGGCAGAGACCCAGTACTTC
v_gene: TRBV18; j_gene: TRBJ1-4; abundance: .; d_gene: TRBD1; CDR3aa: CASSPPQGENEKLFF; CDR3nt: TGTGCCAGCTCACCACCGCAGGGGGAGAATGAAAAACTGTTTTTT
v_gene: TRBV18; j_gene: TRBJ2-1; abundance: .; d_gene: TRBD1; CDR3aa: CASSPSKQGAYNEQFF; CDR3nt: TGTGCCAGCTCACCGTCAAAACAGGGGGCCTACAATGAGCAGTTCTTC
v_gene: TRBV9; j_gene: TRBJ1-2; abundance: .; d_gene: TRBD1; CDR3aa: CASSGTGNYGYTF; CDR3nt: TGTGCCAGCAGCGGGACAGGGAACTATGGCTACACCTTC
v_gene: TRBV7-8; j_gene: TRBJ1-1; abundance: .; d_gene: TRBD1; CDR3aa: CASSLERQGGTEAFF; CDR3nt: TGTGCCAGCAGCTTAGAGCGACAGGGGGGTACTGAAGCTTTCTTT
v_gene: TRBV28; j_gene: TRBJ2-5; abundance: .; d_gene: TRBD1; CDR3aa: CASSLNQGAGEETQYF; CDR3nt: TGTGCCAGCAGCCTAAACCAGGGGGCAGGGGAAGAGACCCAGTACTTC
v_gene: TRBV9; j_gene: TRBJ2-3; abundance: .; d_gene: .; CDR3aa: CASSATSYADTQYF; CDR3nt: TGTGCCAGCAGCGCTACTAGCTACGCAGATACGCAGTATTTT
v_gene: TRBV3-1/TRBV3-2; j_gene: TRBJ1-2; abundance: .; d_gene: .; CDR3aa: CASSQDLAGANGYTF; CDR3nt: TGTGCCAGCAGCCAAGATCTGGCGGGGGCCAATGGCTACACCTTC